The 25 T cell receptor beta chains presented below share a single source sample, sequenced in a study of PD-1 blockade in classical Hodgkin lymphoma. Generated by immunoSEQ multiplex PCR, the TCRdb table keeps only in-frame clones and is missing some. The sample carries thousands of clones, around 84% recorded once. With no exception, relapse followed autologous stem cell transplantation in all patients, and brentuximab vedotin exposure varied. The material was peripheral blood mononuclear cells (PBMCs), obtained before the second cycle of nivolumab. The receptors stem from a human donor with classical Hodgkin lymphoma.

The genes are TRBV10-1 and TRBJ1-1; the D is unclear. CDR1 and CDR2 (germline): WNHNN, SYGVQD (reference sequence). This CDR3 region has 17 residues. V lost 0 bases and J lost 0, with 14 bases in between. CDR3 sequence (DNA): TGCGCCAGCAGTGAGTCGGTTGCCCTGGGATTGAACACTGAAGCTTTCTTT. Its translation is CASSESVALGLNTEAFF.

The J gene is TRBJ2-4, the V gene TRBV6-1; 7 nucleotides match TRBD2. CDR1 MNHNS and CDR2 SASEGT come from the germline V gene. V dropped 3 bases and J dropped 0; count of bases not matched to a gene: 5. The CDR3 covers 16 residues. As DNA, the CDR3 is TGTGCCAGCAGTGAGTCGGGGGGAAGAGCCAAAAACATTCAGTACTTC. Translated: CASSESGGRAKNIQYF.

The CDR3, as DNA: TGTGCCAGCAGCTTGTCTGGAGTCACAGATACGCAGTATTTT. Translated: CASSLSGVTDTQYF. The J gene is TRBJ2-3, the V gene TRBV5-6; D ambiguous. V was pared by 1 base and J by 2 bases, with 8 bases between. CDR1 is SGHDT and CDR2 is YYEEEE in the germline V gene. The length of the CDR3 is 14 residues. The full variable domain, its missing parts supplied by reference TRBV5-6 and TRBJ2-3, is DAGVTQSPTHLIKTRGQQVTLRCSPKSGHDTVSWYQQALGQGPQFIFQYYEEEERQRGNFPDRFSGHQFPNYSSELNVNALLLGDSALYLCASSLSGVTDTQYFGPGTRLTVL.

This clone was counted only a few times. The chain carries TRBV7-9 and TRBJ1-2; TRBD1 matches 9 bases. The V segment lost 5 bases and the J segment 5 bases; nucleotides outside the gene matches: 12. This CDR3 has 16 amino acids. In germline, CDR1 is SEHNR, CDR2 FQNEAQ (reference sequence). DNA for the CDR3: TGTGCCAGCAGCCTAGGCACAGGGGGCAAAGGGTATGGCTACACCTTC. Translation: CASSLGTGGKGYGYTF.

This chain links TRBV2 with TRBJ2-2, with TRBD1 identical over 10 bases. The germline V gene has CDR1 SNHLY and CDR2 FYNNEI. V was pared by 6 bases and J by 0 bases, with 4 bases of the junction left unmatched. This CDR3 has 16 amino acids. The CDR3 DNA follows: TGTGCCAGCAGGGGGACAGGGGCGGCGAACACCGGGGAGCTGTTTTTT. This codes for CASRGTGAANTGELFF.

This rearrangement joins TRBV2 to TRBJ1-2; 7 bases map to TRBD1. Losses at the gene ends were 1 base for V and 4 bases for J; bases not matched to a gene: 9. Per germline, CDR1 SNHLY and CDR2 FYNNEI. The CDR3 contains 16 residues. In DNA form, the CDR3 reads TGTGCCAGCAGTGAAGGCAGGGGGTTTTATGTCTATGGCTACACCTTC. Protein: CASSEGRGFYVYGYTF.

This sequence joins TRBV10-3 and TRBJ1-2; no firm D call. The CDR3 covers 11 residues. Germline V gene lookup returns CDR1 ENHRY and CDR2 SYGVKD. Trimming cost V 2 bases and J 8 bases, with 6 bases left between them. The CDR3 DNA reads TGTGCCATCAGTGAGGGCAGCGGCTACACCTTC. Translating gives CAISEGSGYTF.

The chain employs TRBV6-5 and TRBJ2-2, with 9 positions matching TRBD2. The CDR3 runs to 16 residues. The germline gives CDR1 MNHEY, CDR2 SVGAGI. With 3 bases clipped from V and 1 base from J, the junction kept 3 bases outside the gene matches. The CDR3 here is CASSYYSGRNTGELFF. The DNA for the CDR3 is TGTGCCAGCAGTTATTATAGCGGGAGGAACACCGGGGAGCTGTTTTTT.

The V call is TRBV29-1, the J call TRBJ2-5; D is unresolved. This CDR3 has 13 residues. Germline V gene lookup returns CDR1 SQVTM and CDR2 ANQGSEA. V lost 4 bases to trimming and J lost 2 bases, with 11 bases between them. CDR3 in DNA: TGCAGCGTTGCCCACCAGATACAAGAGACCCAGTACTTC. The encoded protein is CSVAHQIQETQYF.

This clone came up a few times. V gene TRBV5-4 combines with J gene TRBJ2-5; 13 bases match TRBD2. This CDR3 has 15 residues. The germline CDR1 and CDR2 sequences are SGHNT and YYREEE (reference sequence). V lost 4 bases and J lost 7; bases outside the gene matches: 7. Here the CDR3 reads CASSVGLAGRLTQYF. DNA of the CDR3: TGTGCCAGCAGCGTGGGACTAGCGGGAAGGTTGACCCAGTACTTC.

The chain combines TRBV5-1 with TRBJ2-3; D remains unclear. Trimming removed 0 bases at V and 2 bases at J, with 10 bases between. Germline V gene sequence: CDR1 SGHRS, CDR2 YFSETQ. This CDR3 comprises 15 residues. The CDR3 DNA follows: TGCGCCAGCAGCTTGGAGACTCATTACACAGATACGCAGTATTTT. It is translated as CASSLETHYTDTQYF. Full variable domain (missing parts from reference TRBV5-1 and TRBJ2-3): KAGVTQTPRYLIKTRGQQVTLSCSPISGHRSVSWYQQTPGQGLQFLFEYFSETQRNKGNFPGRFSGRQFSNSRSEMNVSTLELGDSALYLCASSLETHYTDTQYFGPGTRLTVL.

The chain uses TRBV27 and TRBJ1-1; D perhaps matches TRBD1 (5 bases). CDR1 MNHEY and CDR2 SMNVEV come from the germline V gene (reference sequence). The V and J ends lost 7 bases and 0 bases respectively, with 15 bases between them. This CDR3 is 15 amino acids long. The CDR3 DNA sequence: TGTGCCAGCAAACGTTACCAAGGGGTGAACACTGAAGCTTTCTTT. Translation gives CASKRYQGVNTEAFF.

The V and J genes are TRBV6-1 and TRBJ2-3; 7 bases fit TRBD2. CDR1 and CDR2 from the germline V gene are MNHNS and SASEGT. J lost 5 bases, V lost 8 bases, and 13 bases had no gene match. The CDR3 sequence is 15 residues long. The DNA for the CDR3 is TGTGCCAGCGTCCCTGGGGCGGGAGCTAGAGATACGCAGTATTTT. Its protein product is CASVPGAGARDTQYF.

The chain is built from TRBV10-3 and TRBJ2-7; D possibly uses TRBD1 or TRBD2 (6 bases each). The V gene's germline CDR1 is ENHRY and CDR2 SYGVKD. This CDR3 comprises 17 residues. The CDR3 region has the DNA TGTGCCAGCAGTTGGGGGGCCCCAGGGACCGCAAACTACGAGCAGTACGTC. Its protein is CASSWGAPGTANYEQYV.

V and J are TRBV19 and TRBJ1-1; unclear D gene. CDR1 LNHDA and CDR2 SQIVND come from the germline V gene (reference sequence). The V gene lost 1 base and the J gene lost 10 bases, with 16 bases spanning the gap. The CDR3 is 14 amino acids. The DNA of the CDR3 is TGTGCCAGTAGTATAGTGGAGACCCCATGGAGAGCTTTCTTT. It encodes CASSIVETPWRAFF.

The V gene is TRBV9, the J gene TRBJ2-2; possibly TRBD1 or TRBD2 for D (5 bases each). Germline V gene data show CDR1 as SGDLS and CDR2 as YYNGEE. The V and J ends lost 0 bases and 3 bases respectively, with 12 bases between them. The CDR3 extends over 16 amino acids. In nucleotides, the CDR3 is TGTGCCAGCAGCGTAGGGGGGAGTATCGACACCGGGGAGCTGTTTTTT. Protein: CASSVGGSIDTGELFF.

The CDR3 sequence is CASRSDRTGQPQHF. The CDR3 DNA is TGTGCCAGCAGGTCCGACAGGACGGGTCAGCCCCAGCATTTT. The chain is built from TRBV2 and TRBJ1-5; D perhaps matches TRBD1 (6 bases). The V end was cut by 6 bases, the J end by 6 bases, with 15 bases between. Looked up from germline, CDR1 is SNHLY and CDR2 is FYNNEI. CDR3 length: 14 residues. Drawing the rest from reference TRBV2 and TRBJ1-5, the complete variable domain is EPEVTQTPSHQVTQMGQEVILRCVPISNHLYFYWYRQILGQKVEFLVSFYNNEISEKSEIFDDQFSVERPDGSNFTLKIRSTKLEDSAMYFCASRSDRTGQPQHFGDGTRLSIL.

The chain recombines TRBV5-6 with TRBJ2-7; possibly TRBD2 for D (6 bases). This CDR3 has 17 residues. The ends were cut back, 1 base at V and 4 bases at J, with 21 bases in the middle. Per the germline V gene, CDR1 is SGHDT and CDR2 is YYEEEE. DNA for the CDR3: TGTGCCAGCAGCTTGTGGTGGGCAAGGAGGGCCTTATACGAGCAGTACGTC. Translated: CASSLWWARRALYEQYV.

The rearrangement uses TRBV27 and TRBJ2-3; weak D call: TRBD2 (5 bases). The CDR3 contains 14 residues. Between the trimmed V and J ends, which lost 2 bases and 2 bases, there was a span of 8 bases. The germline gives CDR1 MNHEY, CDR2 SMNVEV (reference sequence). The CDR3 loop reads CASSLEGFTDTQYF. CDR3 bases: TGTGCCAGCAGTTTAGAGGGATTCACAGATACGCAGTATTTT.

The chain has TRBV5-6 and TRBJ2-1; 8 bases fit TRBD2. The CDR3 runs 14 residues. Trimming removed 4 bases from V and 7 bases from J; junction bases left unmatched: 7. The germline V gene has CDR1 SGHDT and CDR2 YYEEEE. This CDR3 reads CASSGSGSGNEQFF. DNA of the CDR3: TGTGCCAGCAGCGGGAGCGGGAGCGGGAATGAGCAGTTCTTC.

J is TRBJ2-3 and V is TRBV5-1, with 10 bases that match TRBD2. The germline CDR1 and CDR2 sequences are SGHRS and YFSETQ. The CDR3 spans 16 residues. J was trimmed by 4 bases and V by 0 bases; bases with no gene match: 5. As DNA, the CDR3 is TGCGCCAGCAGCTTGGAGCTAGCGGGAGTAGCAGATACGCAGTATTTT. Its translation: CASSLELAGVADTQYF.

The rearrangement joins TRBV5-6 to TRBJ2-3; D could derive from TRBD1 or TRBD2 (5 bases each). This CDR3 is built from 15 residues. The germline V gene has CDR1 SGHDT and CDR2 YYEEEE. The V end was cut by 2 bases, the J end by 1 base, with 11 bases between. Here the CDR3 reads CASSFRVGGTDTQYF. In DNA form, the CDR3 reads TGTGCCAGCAGCTTCAGGGTGGGGGGCACAGATACGCAGTATTTT.

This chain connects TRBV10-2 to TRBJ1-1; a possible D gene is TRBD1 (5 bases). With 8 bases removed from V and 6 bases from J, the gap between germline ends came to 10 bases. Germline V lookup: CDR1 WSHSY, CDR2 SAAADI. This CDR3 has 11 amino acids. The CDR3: CASWGGAEAFF. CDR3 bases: TGCGCCAGCTGGGGGGGGGCTGAAGCTTTCTTT.

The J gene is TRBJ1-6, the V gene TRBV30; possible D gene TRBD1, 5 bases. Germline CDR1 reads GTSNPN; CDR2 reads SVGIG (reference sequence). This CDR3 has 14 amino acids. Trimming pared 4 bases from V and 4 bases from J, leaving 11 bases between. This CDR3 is CAWKGGGYNSPLHF. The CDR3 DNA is TGTGCCTGGAAGGGCGGGGGGTATAATTCACCCCTCCACTTT. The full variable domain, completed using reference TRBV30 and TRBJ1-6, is SQTIHQWPATLVQPVGSPLSLECTVEGTSNPNLYWYRQAAGRGLQLLFYSVGIGQISSEVPQNLSASRPQDRQFILSSKKLLLSDSGFYLCAWKGGGYNSPLHFGNGTRLTVT.

CDR3 region: CASRATWLAKNIQYF. The DNA of the CDR3 is TGTGCCAGCAGGGCTACATGGTTGGCCAAAAACATTCAGTACTTC. This chain uses TRBV2 with TRBJ2-4; D is ambiguous. V shed 6 bases and J shed 1 base, with 13 bases lying between them. Germline V CDR1 and CDR2: SNHLY, FYNNEI. The CDR3 is made up of 15 amino acids.